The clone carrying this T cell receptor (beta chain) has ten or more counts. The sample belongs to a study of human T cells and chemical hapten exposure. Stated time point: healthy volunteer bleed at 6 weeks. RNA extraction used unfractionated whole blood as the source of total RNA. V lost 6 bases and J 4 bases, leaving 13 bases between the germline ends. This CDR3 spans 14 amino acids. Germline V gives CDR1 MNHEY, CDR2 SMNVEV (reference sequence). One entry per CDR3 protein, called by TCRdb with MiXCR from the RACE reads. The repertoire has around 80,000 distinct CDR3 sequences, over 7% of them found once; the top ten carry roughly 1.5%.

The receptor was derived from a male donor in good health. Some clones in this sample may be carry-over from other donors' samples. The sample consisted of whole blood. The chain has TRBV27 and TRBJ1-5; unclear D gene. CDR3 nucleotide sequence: TGTGCCAGCAGAACACTCGGAGGGAATCAGCCCCAGCATTTT. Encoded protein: CASRTLGGNQPQHF.